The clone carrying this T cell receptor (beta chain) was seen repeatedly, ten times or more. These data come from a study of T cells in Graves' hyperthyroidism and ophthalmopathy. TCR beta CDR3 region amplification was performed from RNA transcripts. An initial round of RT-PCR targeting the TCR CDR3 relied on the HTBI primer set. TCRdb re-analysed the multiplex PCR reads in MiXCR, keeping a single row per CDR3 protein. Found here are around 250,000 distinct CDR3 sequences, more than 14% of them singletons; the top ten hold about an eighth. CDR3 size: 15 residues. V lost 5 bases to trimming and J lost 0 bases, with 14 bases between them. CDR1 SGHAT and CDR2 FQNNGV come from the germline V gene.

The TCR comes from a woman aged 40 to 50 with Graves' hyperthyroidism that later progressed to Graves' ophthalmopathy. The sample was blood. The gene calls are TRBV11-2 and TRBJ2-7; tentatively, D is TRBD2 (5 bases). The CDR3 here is CASSRIAITSYEQYF. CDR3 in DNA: TGTGCCAGCAGCCGGATAGCGATCACCTCCTACGAGCAGTACTTC. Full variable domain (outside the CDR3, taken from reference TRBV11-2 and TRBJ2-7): EAGVAQSPRYKIIEKRQSVAFWCNPISGHATLYWYQQILGQGPKLLIQFQNNGVVDDSQLPKDRFSAERLKGVDSTLKIQPAKLEDSAVYLCASSRIAITSYEQYFGPGTRLTVT.